One and the same sample provided the 28 T cell receptor beta chains below, sequenced in a study of T cell repertoires in cytomegalovirus infection. Antigens of these TCRs are unknown. Using its own MiXCR run on the reads, TCRdb lists one record per CDR3 protein. The table has roughly 730,000 distinct CDR3 sequences, around a third seen once. This specimen consisted of cultured PBMCs, obtained from culture after CMV antigen stimulation. These receptors originate from a human donor in good health (CMV status not recorded). Some clones in this sample may be carry-over from other donors' samples.

V is TRBV20-1 and J is TRBJ1-3; no firm D call. V was clipped by 1 base and J by 1 base, with 8 bases between them. This CDR3 has 14 residues. Looked up from germline, CDR1 is DFQATT and CDR2 is SNEGSKA (reference sequence). CDR3 loop: CSARGWGSGNTIYF. The CDR3 nucleotides are TGCAGTGCTAGAGGGTGGGGTTCTGGAAACACCATATATTTT.

This clonotype was detected only a few times. This rearrangement joins TRBV7-6 to TRBJ2-3; 7 positions agree with TRBD2. Germline V CDR1 and CDR2: SGHVS, FNYEAQ. CDR3 size: 17 residues. V shed 5 bases and J 2 bases; nucleotides not matched to a gene: 13. The CDR3 is CASSVNWGGSFTDTQYF. The CDR3 nucleotides read TGTGCCAGCAGCGTGAATTGGGGGGGGAGTTTCACAGATACGCAGTATTTT.

This chain uses TRBV30 with TRBJ2-7; perhaps D is TRBD1 or TRBD2 (5 bases each). The CDR3 extends over 11 amino acids. The ends were cut back, 5 bases at V and 6 bases at J, with 11 bases in the middle. The V gene's germline CDR1 is GTSNPN and CDR2 SVGIG (reference sequence). CDR3 nucleotides: TGTGCCTGGGGGGGTGCCTCCGAGCAGTACTTC. Translating it yields CAWGGASEQYF. The entire variable domain, with the rest obtained from reference TRBV30 and TRBJ2-7, is as follows: SQTIHQWPATLVQPVGSPLSLECTVEGTSNPNLYWYRQAAGRGLQLLFYSVGIGQISSEVPQNLSASRPQDRQFILSSKKLLLSDSGFYLCAWGGASEQYFGPGTRLTVT.

The chain combines TRBV6-6 with TRBJ2-7; the D is unclear. This CDR3 region has 16 residues. Germline CDR1 and CDR2: MNHNY and SVGAGI (reference sequence). Trimming removed 2 bases from V and 0 bases from J, with 14 bases in between. CDR3 sequence: CASSYEAVEPSYEQYF. The DNA of the CDR3 is TGTGCCAGCAGTTACGAGGCCGTCGAGCCCTCCTACGAGCAGTACTTC.

This clonotype was observed a handful of times. The chain recombines TRBV20-1 with TRBJ2-7; 9 bases are shared with TRBD2. V lost 0 bases, J lost 6 bases, and 12 bases stayed unmatched. Germline CDR1 and CDR2: DFQATT and SNEGSKA (reference sequence). The length of the CDR3 is 16 residues. The CDR3 protein is CSARDPRRGGVGEQYF. Here the CDR3 DNA reads TGCAGTGCTAGAGATCCGCGGCGGGGGGGCGTCGGCGAGCAGTACTTC.

A few counts support this clonotype. The V gene is TRBV7-6, the J gene TRBJ2-2; D might be TRBD1 (5 bases). The germline V gene encodes CDR1 SGHVS and CDR2 FNYEAQ. The CDR3 is 14 residues long. V was cut by 6 bases and J by 3 bases, with 11 bases left in between. The CDR3 DNA follows: TGTGCCAGCAGGCAGGGTCTTGACACCGGGGAGCTGTTTTTT. Its translation: CASRQGLDTGELFF.

This clonotype has a count of ten or more. The rearrangement joins TRBV6-2 or TRBV6-3 to TRBJ2-1, with 9 nucleotides matching TRBD2. The CDR3 contains 17 residues. The V gene's germline CDR1 is MNHEY and CDR2 SVGEGT. The J segment lost 3 bases and the V segment lost 0 bases, leaving 6 bases of the junction unmatched. CDR3 sequence: CASSYSPAGGIYNEQFF. The DNA for the CDR3 is TGTGCCAGCAGTTACTCACCCGCGGGAGGGATCTACAATGAGCAGTTCTTC.

This clonotype was seen a few times. The chain carries TRBV7-8 and TRBJ2-1; 13 nucleotides align to TRBD2. The CDR3 runs 17 residues. Per the germline V gene, CDR1 is SGHVS and CDR2 is FQNEAQ. V shed 3 bases, J shed 4 bases, and the junction held 6 bases outside the gene matches. The CDR3 region has the DNA TGTGCCAGCAGCTTCCAACTAGCGGGAGGGAAATACAATGAGCAGTTCTTC. Amino acids: CASSFQLAGGKYNEQFF.

The rearrangement joins TRBV11-2 to TRBJ2-3, with D perhaps being TRBD1 or TRBD2 (5 bases each). Germline V gene sequence: CDR1 SGHAT, CDR2 FQNNGV. This CDR3 is built from 17 residues. Trimming pared 0 bases from V and 4 bases from J, leaving 17 bases between. The CDR3 sequence is CASSLEVWGLGADTQYF. CDR3 nucleotide sequence: TGTGCCAGCAGCTTAGAGGTGTGGGGGTTAGGCGCAGATACGCAGTATTTT.

The rearrangement links TRBV29-1 to TRBJ1-4; 8 bases are a match to TRBD1. Germline V gene sequence: CDR1 SQVTM, CDR2 ANQGSEA. This CDR3 comprises 17 residues. V lost 0 bases to trimming and J lost 6 bases; unmatched junction nucleotides: 12. This CDR3 is CSVEDLRDRPVDEKLFF. The CDR3 DNA follows: TGCAGCGTTGAAGATCTGAGGGACAGGCCGGTTGATGAAAAACTGTTTTTT. Drawing the rest from reference TRBV29-1 and TRBJ1-4, the complete variable domain is SAVISQKPSRDICQRGTSLTIQCQVDSQVTMMFWYRQQPGQSLTLIATANQGSEATYESGFVIDKFPISRPNLTFSTLTVSNMSPEDSSIYLCSVEDLRDRPVDEKLFFGSGTQLSVL.

This clonotype was counted at least ten times. This sequence joins TRBV7-2 and TRBJ1-5; 7 bases map to TRBD1. J lost 2 bases, V lost 1 base, and 5 bases had no gene match. The germline gives CDR1 SGHTA, CDR2 FQGNSA. This CDR3 has 16 amino acids. The CDR3 bases are TGTGCCAGCAGCTTAGTCCCAGGGGGTGGCAATCAGCCCCAGCATTTT. Protein product: CASSLVPGGGNQPQHF.

This chain connects TRBV15 to TRBJ2-1, with 10 bases matching TRBD1. Germline V gene data show CDR1 as LNHNV and CDR2 as YYDKDF (reference sequence). V trimming: 7 bases; J trimming: 5 bases; junction bases outside the gene matches: 5. The CDR3 is made up of 14 amino acids. CDR3 sequence reads: CATNSGQGNNEQFF. Written as DNA, the CDR3 is TGTGCCACCAACTCGGGACAGGGGAACAATGAGCAGTTCTTC.

The gene calls are TRBV6-1 and TRBJ1-1; D gene ambiguous. The CDR3 runs to 13 residues. The V and J ends lost 7 bases and 11 bases respectively, with 20 bases between them. The V gene's germline CDR1 is MNHNS and CDR2 SASEGT. The CDR3 coding sequence is TGTGCCAGCAACGCACTAGGAGAGAGGAATGCTTTCTTT. Its translation: CASNALGERNAFF.

The J gene is TRBJ2-7, the V gene TRBV11-2; 9 bases fit TRBD1. This CDR3 has 15 amino acids. V lost 6 bases and J lost 3; bases outside the gene matches: 9. In germline, CDR1 is SGHAT, CDR2 FQNNGV. The CDR3 loop reads CASSIRLGQGYEQYF. DNA of the CDR3: TGTGCCAGCAGTATCAGACTGGGACAGGGCTACGAGCAGTACTTC. Full variable domain (missing parts from reference TRBV11-2 and TRBJ2-7): EAGVAQSPRYKIIEKRQSVAFWCNPISGHATLYWYQQILGQGPKLLIQFQNNGVVDDSQLPKDRFSAERLKGVDSTLKIQPAKLEDSAVYLCASSIRLGQGYEQYFGPGTRLTVT.

This clonotype has a count of ten or more. This sequence joins TRBV7-9 and TRBJ2-7, with 7 bases aligning to TRBD1. V shed 1 base, J shed 3 bases, and the junction held 3 bases outside the gene matches. The CDR3 spans 14 residues. Per the germline V gene, CDR1 is SEHNR and CDR2 is FQNEAQ (reference sequence). In nucleotides, the CDR3 is TGTGCCAGCAGCTTAGATGCAGGGGGCTACGAGCAGTACTTC. It translates to CASSLDAGGYEQYF.

This sequence joins TRBV30 and TRBJ2-7, with D unclear. The CDR3 contains 12 residues. In germline, CDR1 is GTSNPN, CDR2 SVGIG (reference sequence). Trimming shortened V by 3 bases and J by 8 bases, and 14 bases separated the two germline ends. The CDR3 bases are TGTGCCTGGAGCCTACCTAGTTCCAAGCAGTACTTC. It translates to CAWSLPSSKQYF.

This clonotype was seen a handful of times. The chain is built from TRBV2 and TRBJ2-2, with D uncertain. CDR1 is SNHLY, CDR2 FYNNEI, per germline. The CDR3 totals 15 residues. The V and J ends lost 5 bases and 1 base respectively, with 11 bases between them. The CDR3 nucleotides read TGTGCCAGCAGTCAGCTACGGCTGAACACCGGGGAGCTGTTTTTT. It specifies CASSQLRLNTGELFF.

The J gene is TRBJ2-2, the V gene TRBV6-6; D is ambiguous. Germline CDR1 reads MNHNY; CDR2 reads SVGAGI (reference sequence). Trimming left V 7 bases short and J 6 bases short, with 12 bases between. The CDR3 is 13 amino acids. The chain's CDR3 is CASKASVSGELFF. The CDR3 bases are TGTGCCAGCAAGGCCAGCGTCTCCGGGGAGCTGTTTTTT.

This chain connects TRBV4-2 to TRBJ1-6, with 9 bases identical to TRBD1. With V trimmed by 4 bases and J by 8 bases, 6 bases remained unmatched. CDR3 length: 15 residues. Germline values: CDR1 LGHNA, CDR2 YNFKEQ. Here the CDR3 DNA reads TGTGCCAGCAGCCGGGACAGGGTTTCGGATTCACCCCTCCACTTT. It is translated as CASSRDRVSDSPLHF.

The chain joins TRBV11-2 to TRBJ2-1; D assignment may be TRBD1 or TRBD2 (6 bases each). The ends were cut back, 2 bases at V and 3 bases at J, with 11 bases in the middle. Germline lookup yields CDR1 SGHAT and CDR2 FQNNGV. The CDR3 runs to 15 residues. CDR3 sequence reads: CASSLLATGYNEQFF. The DNA for the CDR3 is TGTGCCAGCAGCTTACTAGCGACAGGCTACAATGAGCAGTTCTTC.

This clonotype has only a few counts. This chain joins TRBV11-2 and TRBJ1-2; 9 bases align to TRBD1. This CDR3 has 23 residues. Unmatched junction bases numbered 28, after V lost 4 bases and J lost 1 base. Per the germline V gene, CDR1 is SGHAT and CDR2 is FQNNGV. CDR3 coding DNA: TGTGCCAGCAGCTCATTGCAGGGCGGTCCCGGGACAGGGTCCGGATTGATTAACTATGGCTACACCTTC. It is translated as CASSSLQGGPGTGSGLINYGYTF.

This clonotype has only a few counts. This chain connects TRBV20-1 to TRBJ2-1; 10 bases line up with TRBD2. The CDR3 loop spans 15 amino acids. Germline V gene sequence: CDR1 DFQATT, CDR2 SNEGSKA (reference sequence). V shed 2 bases, J shed 6 bases, and the junction held 7 bases outside the gene matches. The CDR3 region has the DNA TGCAGTGCTAGAACTAGCGGGAATTATCTCAATGAGCAGTTCTTC. Protein product: CSARTSGNYLNEQFF.

The V gene is TRBV2, the J gene TRBJ2-2; 7 nucleotides line up with TRBD2. The CDR3 runs 17 residues. CDR1 is SNHLY and CDR2 is FYNNEI in the germline V gene. V trimming: 6 bases; J trimming: 6 bases; junction bases outside the gene matches: 16. CDR3 DNA sequence: TGTGCCAGCAGGAGTTCTAGCGGTTACCGCTTCCCCGGGGAGCTGTTTTTT. It yields the protein CASRSSSGYRFPGELFF.

CDR3 in amino acids: CASSPTPTYGYTF. In nucleotides, the CDR3 is TGTGCCAGCTCGCCTACACCGACCTATGGCTACACCTTC. V is TRBV18 and J is TRBJ1-2; no definite D call. Trimming took off 6 bases at V and 4 bases at J, with 12 bases between the two ends. The CDR3 is 13 amino acids. Germline V gene sequence: CDR1 KGHSH, CDR2 LQKENI.

This clonotype has just a few counts. The chain uses TRBV6-2 or TRBV6-3 and TRBJ2-7; maybe TRBD2 (7 bases). CDR1 is MNHEY, CDR2 SVGEGT, per germline. Trimming cost V 6 bases and J 2 bases, with 14 bases left between them. CDR3 size: 14 residues. CDR3 DNA: TGTGCCAGCAGGCCTCGGGGGGCGACCTACGAGCAGTACTTC. Translating gives CASRPRGATYEQYF.

The V call is TRBV7-8, the J call TRBJ1-2; D call uncertain. Germline loops: CDR1 SGHVS, CDR2 FQNEAQ. The CDR3 totals 15 residues. Trimming took 1 base from V and 1 from J, leaving 10 bases between them. The CDR3 DNA reads as TGTGCCAGCAGCTTAGGGGCGGCGGTTAACTATGGCTACACCTTC. Its translation is CASSLGAAVNYGYTF. The entire variable domain, with the rest obtained from reference TRBV7-8 and TRBJ1-2, is as follows: GAGVSQSPRYKVAKRGQDVALRCDPISGHVSLFWYQQALGQGPEFLTYFQNEAQLDKSGLPSDRFFAERPEGSVSTLKIQRTQQEDSAVYLCASSLGAAVNYGYTFGSGTRLTVV.

This rearrangement joins TRBV19 to TRBJ1-1; tentatively, D is TRBD1 (6 bases). The V end lost 4 bases, the J end lost 4 bases, and 10 bases lay between the germline ends. Germline assignment: CDR1 LNHDA and CDR2 SQIVND (reference sequence). The CDR3 has 13 residues. The CDR3 loop reads CASSRAGVTEAFF. CDR3 DNA sequence: TGTGCCAGTAGTAGGGCAGGGGTCACTGAAGCTTTCTTT.

The chain is built from TRBV20-1 and TRBJ2-3, with TRBD2 matching 7 bases. V trimming: 6 bases; J trimming: 4 bases; junction bases outside the gene matches: 10. The CDR3 is 14 residues long. Germline V gene lookup returns CDR1 DFQATT and CDR2 SNEGSKA (reference sequence). The CDR3 is CSANPGGRADTQYF. The DNA of the CDR3 is TGCAGTGCGAACCCCGGGGGGAGGGCAGATACGCAGTATTTT.